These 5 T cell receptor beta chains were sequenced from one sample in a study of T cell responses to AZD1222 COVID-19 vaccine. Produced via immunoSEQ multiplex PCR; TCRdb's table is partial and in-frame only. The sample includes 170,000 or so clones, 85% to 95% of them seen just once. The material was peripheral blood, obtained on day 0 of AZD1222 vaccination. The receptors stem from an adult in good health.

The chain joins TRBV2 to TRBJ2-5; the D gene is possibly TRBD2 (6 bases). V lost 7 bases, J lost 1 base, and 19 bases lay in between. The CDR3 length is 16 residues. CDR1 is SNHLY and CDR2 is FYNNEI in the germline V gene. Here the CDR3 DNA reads TGTGCCAGCAAGCAGGGCGCGACTAGACTCCAAGAGACCCAGTACTTC. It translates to CASKQGATRLQETQYF.

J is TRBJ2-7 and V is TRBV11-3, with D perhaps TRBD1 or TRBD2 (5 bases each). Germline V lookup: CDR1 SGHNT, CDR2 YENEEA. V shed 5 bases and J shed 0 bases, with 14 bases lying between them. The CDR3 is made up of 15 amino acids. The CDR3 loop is CASSPRRGDSYEQYF. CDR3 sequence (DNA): TGTGCCAGCAGCCCTAGGCGAGGGGACTCCTACGAGCAGTACTTC.

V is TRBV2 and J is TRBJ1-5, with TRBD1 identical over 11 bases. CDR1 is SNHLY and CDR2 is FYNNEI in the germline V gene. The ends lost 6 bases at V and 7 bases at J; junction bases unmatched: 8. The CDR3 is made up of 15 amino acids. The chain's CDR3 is CASRGTGGIGQPQHF. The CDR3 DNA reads TGTGCCAGCAGGGGGACAGGGGGAATCGGACAGCCCCAGCATTTT. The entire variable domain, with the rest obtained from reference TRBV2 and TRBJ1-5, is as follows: EPEVTQTPSHQVTQMGQEVILRCVPISNHLYFYWYRQILGQKVEFLVSFYNNEISEKSEIFDDQFSVERPDGSNFTLKIRSTKLEDSAMYFCASRGTGGIGQPQHFGDGTRLSIL.

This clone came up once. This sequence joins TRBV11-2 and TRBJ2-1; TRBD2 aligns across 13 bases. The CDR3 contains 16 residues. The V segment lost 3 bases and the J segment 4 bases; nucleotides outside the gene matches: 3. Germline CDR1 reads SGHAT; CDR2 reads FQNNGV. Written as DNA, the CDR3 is TGTGCCAGCAGCTTGGGACTAGCGGGGCCATACAATGAGCAGTTCTTC. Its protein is CASSLGLAGPYNEQFF.

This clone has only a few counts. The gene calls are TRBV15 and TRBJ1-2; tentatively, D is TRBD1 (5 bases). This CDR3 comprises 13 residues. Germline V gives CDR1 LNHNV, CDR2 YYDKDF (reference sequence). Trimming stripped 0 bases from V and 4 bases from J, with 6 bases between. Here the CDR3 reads CATSREDSYGYTF. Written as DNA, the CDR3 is TGTGCCACCAGCAGAGAAGACAGCTATGGCTACACCTTC.